This section outlines one T cell receptor beta chain sequence together with its context. Its antigen remains unidentified. The study ran its PCR with 60 Vbeta and 13 Jbeta primers. The protocol was immunoSEQ multiplex PCR, while the TCRdb copy is restricted to in-frame clones and leaves out a portion. The data hold 58,000 or so clones, with more than 60% observed a single time. The data stem from a study of cytomegalovirus exposure and HLA in healthy donors. Across the whole study: Among roughly 180 million T cells, an earlier analysis found roughly 120 million unique TCR beta sequences.

V was pared by 5 bases and J by 4 bases, with 6 bases between. This CDR3 is 11 amino acids long. In germline, CDR1 is SQVTM, CDR2 ANQGSEA. Study-level results: Later analysis showed most CMV-associated TCR beta chains appearing HLA-restricted.

V usage is TRBV29-1 and J usage is TRBJ2-1; perhaps TRBD1 as D (5 bases). The clonotype comes from a middle-aged woman in good health and CMV-seropositive. The sequencing sample was made of PBMCs. The DNA of the CDR3 is TGCAGCGTTACAGGTTACAATGAGCAGTTCTTC. Translating gives CSVTGYNEQFF.